The entry that follows covers one TCR beta chain sequence. Its cognate antigen is unknown. This sample was taken from a study of cytomegalovirus exposure and HLA in healthy donors. The PCR employed 60 Vbeta primers together with 13 Jbeta primers. This table comes from immunoSEQ multiplex PCR, and its TCRdb copy is limited to in-frame clones, with some not included. This table lists about 46,000 clones. Broader study findings: Later analysis suggested most CMV-associated TCR beta chains were HLA-restricted.

Germline CDR1 reads MDHEN; CDR2 reads SYDVKM. This CDR3 has 13 amino acids. V was clipped by 5 bases and J by 5 bases; unmatched bases: 6. The chain employs TRBV28 and TRBJ2-7, with 7 bases lining up with TRBD1. The sequence came from a woman between 35 and 50 years old in good health and CMV-seronegative. The sample taken for sequencing was PBMCs. The CDR3 here is CASSRQGTHEQYF. As DNA, the CDR3 is TGTGCCAGCAGTCGACAGGGAACCCACGAGCAGTACTTC.